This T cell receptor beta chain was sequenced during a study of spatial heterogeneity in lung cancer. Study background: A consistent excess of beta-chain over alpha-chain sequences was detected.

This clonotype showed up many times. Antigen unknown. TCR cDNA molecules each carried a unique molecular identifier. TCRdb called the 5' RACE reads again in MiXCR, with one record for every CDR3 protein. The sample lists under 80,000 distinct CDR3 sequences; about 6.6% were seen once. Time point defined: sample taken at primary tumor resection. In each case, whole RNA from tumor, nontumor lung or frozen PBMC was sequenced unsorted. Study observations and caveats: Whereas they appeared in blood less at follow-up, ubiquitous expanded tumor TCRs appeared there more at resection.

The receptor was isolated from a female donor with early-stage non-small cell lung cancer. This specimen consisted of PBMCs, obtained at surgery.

The DNA for the CDR3 is TGTGCCAGCAGCTTGGAGTCGACTAGCTCCGAGCAGTACTTC. This codes for CASSLESTSSEQYF. The chain recombines TRBV5-4 with TRBJ2-7, with TRBD2 matching over 7 bases. This CDR3 contains 14 residues. Looked up from germline, CDR1 is SGHNT and CDR2 is YYREEE (reference sequence). V dropped 0 bases and J dropped 6; count of bases not matched to a gene: 6.